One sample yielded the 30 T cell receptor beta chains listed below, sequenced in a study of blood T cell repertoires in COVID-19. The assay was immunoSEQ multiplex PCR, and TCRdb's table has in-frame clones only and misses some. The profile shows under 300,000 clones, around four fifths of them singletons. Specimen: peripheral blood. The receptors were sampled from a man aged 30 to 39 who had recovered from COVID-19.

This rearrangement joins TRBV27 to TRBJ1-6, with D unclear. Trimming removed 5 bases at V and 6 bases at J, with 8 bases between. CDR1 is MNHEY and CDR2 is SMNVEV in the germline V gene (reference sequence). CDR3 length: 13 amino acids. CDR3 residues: CASSATVNSPLHF. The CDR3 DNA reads TGTGCCAGCAGTGCAACGGTTAATTCACCCCTCCACTTT.

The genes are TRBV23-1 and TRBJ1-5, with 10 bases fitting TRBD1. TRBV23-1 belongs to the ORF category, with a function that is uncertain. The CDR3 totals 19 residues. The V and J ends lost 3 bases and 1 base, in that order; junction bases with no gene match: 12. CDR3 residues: CASSHTRDRGIRSNQPQHF. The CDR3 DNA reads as TGCGCCAGCAGTCATACCCGGGACAGGGGTATTCGGAGCAATCAGCCCCAGCATTTT.

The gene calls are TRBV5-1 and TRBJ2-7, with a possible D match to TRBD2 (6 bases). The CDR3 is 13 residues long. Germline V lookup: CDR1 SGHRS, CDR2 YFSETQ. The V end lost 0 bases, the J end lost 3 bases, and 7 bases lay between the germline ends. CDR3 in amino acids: CASSLETSYEQYF. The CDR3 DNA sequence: TGCGCCAGCAGCTTGGAGACTAGCTACGAGCAGTACTTC.

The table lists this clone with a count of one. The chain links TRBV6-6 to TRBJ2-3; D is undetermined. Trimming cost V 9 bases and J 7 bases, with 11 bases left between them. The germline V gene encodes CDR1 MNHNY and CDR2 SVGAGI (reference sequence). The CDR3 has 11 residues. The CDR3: CASGLAHTQYF. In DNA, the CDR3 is TGTGCCAGTGGGCTCGCGCATACGCAGTATTTT.

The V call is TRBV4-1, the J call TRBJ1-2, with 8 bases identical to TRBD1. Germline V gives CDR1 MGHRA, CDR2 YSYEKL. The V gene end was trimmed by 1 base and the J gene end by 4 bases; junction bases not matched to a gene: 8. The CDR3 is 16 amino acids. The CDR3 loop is CASSQAQGASIYGYTF. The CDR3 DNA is TGCGCCAGCAGCCAAGCTCAGGGGGCGTCTATCTATGGCTACACCTTC.

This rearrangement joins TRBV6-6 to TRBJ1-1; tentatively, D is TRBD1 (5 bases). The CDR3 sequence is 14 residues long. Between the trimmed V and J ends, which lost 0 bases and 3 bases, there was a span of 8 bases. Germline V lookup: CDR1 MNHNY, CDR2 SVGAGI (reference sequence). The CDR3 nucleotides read TGTGCCAGCAGTTACTCGCAGGGATACACTGAAGCTTTCTTT. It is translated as CASSYSQGYTEAFF.

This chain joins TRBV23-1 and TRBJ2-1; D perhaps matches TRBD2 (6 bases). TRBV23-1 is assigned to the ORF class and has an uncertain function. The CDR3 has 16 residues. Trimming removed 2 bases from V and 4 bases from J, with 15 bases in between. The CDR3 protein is CASSQGRERVYNEQFF. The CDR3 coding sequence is TGCGCCAGCAGTCAAGGTCGGGAGAGGGTTTACAATGAGCAGTTCTTC.

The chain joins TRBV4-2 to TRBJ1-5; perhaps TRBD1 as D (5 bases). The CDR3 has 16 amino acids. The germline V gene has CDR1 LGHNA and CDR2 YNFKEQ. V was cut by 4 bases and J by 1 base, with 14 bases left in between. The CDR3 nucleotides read TGTGCCAGCAGCCCCAGGGTTTTAGAAAGCAATCAGCCCCAGCATTTT. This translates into CASSPRVLESNQPQHF.

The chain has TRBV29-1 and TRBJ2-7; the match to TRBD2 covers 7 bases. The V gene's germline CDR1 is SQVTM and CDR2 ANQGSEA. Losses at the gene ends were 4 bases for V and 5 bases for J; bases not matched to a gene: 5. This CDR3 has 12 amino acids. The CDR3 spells CSVGDAGDEQYF. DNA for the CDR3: TGCAGCGTTGGGGATGCGGGGGACGAGCAGTACTTC.

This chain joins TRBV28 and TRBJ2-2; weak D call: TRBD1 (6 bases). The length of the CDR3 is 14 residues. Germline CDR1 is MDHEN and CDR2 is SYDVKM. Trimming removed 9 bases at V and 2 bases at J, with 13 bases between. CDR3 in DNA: TGTGCCAGTCAACCGGGACAAAACACCGGGGAGCTGTTTTTT. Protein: CASQPGQNTGELFF.

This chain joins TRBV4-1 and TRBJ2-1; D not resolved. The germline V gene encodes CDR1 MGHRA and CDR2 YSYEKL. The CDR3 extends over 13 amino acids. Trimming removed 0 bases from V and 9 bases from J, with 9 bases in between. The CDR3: CASSQDSQPEQFF. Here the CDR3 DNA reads TGCGCCAGCAGCCAAGATAGCCAGCCTGAGCAGTTCTTC.

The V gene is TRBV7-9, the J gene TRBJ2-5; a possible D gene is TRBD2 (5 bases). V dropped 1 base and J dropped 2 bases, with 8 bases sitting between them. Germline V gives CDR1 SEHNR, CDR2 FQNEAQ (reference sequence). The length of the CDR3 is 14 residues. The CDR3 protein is CASSLEGDQETQYF. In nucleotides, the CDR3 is TGTGCCAGCAGCTTAGAGGGAGATCAAGAGACCCAGTACTTC.

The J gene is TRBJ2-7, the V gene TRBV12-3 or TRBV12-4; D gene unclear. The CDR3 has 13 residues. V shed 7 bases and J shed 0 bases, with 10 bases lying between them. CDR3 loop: CASTLMSSYEQYV. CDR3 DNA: TGTGCCAGCACTCTCATGAGCTCCTACGAGCAGTACGTC.

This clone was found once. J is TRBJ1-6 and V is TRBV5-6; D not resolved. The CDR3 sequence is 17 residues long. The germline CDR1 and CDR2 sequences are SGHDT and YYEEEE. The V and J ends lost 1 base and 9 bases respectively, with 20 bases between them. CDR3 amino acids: CASSLIMPRRSVSPLHF. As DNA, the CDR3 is TGTGCCAGCAGCTTGATTATGCCCCGCAGGTCAGTTTCACCCCTCCACTTT.

CDR3 nucleotide sequence: TGTGCCAGCAGCCCCTCTAGGGCGGGGAGGGGGGAGACCCAGTACTTC. It translates to CASSPSRAGRGETQYF. J is TRBJ2-5 and V is TRBV7-2; D is possibly TRBD2 (7 bases). CDR1 and CDR2 (germline): SGHTA, FQGNSA. Trimming took off 5 bases at V and 5 bases at J, with 21 bases between the two ends. The CDR3 runs to 16 residues.

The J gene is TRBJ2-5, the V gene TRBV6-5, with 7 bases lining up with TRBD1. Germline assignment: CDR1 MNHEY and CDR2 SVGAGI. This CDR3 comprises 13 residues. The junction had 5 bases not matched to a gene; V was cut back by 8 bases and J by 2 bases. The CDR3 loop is CASGTTGQETQYF. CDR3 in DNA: TGTGCCAGCGGAACGACAGGGCAAGAGACCCAGTACTTC.

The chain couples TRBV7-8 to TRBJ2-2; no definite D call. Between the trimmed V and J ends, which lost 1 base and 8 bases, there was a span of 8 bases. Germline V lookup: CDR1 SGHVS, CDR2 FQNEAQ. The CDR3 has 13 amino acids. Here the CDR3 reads CASSLDRYGELFF. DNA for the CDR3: TGTGCCAGCAGCTTAGACCGGTATGGGGAGCTGTTTTTT.

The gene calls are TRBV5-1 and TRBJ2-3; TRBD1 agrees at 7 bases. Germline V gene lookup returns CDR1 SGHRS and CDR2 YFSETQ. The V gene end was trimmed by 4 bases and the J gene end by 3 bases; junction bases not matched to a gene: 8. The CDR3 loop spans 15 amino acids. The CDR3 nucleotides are TGCGCCAGCAGCCCATCGGGACAGCAAACAGATACGCAGTATTTT. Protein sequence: CASSPSGQQTDTQYF.

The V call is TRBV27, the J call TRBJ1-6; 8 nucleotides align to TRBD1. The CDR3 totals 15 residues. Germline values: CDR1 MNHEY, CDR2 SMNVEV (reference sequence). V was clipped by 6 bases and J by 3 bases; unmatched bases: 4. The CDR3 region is CASRTGTGYNSPLHF. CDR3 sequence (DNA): TGTGCCAGCAGAACCGGGACAGGCTATAATTCACCCCTCCACTTT.

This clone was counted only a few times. CDR3 sequence reads: CASSYTQREAFF. The CDR3 DNA is TGTGCCAGCAGTTACACGCAGAGGGAAGCTTTCTTT. The chain uses TRBV6-2 or TRBV6-3 and TRBJ1-1; D gene unclear. The V end lost 2 bases, the J end lost 8 bases, and 9 bases lay between the germline ends. The germline V gene has CDR1 MNHEY and CDR2 SVGEGT. This CDR3 spans 12 amino acids.

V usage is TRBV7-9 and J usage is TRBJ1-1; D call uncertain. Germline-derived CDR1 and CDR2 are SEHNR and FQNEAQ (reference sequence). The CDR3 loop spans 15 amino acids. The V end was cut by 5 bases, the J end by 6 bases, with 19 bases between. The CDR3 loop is CASSRPYRGSPEAFF. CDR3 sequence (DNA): TGTGCCAGCAGCCGACCCTATAGAGGAAGCCCTGAAGCTTTCTTT.

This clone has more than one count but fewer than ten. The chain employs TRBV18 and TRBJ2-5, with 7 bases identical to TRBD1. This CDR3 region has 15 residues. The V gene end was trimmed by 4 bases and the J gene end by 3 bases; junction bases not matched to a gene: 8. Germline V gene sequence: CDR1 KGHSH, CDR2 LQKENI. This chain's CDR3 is CASSQGTAIKETQYF. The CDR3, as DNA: TGTGCCAGCTCACAAGGGACAGCTATTAAAGAGACCCAGTACTTC.

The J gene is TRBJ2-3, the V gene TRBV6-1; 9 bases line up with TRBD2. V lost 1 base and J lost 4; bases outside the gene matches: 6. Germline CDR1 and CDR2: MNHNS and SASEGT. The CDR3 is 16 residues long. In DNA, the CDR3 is TGTGCCAGCAGTGAAGAGGTTGGCGGGGGGGCAGATACGCAGTATTTT. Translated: CASSEEVGGGADTQYF.

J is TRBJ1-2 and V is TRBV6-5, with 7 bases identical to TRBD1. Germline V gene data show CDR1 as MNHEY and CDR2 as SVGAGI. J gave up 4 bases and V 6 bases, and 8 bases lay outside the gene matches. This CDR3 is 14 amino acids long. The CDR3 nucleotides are TGTGCCAGCAGCCGCGGGACAGAACTCTATGGCTACACCTTC. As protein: CASSRGTELYGYTF.

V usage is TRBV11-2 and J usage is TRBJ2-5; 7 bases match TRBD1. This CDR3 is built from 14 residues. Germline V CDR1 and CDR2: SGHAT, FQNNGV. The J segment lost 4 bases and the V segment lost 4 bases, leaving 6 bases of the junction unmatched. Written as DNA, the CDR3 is TGTGCCAGCAGCTATACAGGGGTTCGAGAGACCCAGTACTTC. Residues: CASSYTGVRETQYF.

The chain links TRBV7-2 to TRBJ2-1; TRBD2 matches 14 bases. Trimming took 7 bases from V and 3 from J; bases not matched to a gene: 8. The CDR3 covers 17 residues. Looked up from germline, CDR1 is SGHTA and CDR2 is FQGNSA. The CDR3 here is CASTRTSGGSGYNEQFF. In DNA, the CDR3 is TGTGCCAGCACCCGGACTAGCGGGGGGTCCGGCTACAATGAGCAGTTCTTC.

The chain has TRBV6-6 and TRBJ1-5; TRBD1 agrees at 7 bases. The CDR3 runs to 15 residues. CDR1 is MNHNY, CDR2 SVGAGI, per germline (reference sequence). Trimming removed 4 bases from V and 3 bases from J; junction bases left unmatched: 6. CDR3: CASSWTGTANQPQHF. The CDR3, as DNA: TGTGCCAGCAGTTGGACCGGGACAGCCAATCAGCCCCAGCATTTT.

CDR3 coding DNA: TGTGCCAGCAGCGTAGGACAGGGGGGACATACGCAGTATTTT. Translated, it gives CASSVGQGGHTQYF. V and J are TRBV9 and TRBJ2-3; 9 nucleotides line up with TRBD1. The germline V gene has CDR1 SGDLS and CDR2 YYNGEE. This CDR3 has 14 residues. The V and J ends lost 0 bases and 7 bases, in that order; junction bases with no gene match: 3.

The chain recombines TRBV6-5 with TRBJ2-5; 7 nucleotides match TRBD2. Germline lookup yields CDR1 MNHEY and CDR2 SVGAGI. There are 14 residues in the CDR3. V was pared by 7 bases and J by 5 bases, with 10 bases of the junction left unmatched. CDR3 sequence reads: CASKGNWEGETQYF. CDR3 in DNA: TGTGCCAGCAAAGGGAACTGGGAGGGGGAGACCCAGTACTTC.

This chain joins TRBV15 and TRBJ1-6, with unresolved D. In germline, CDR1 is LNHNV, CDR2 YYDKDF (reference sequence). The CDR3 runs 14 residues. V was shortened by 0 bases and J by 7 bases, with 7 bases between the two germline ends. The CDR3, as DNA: TGTGCCACCAGCAGAGATAGTCGGAATTCACCCCTCCACTTT. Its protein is CATSRDSRNSPLHF.